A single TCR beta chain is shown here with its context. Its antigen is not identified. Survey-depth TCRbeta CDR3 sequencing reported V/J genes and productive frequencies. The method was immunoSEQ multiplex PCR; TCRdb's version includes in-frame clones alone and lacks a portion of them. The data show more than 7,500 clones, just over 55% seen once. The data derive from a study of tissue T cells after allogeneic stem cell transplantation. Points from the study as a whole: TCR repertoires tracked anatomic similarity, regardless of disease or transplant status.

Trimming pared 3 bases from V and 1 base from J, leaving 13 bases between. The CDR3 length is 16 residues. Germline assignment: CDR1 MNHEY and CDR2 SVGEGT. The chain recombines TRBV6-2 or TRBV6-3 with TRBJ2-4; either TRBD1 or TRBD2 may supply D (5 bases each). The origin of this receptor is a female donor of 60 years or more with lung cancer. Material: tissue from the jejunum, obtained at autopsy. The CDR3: CASSYQGREAKNIQYF. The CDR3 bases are TGTGCCAGCAGTTATCAGGGCAGGGAGGCCAAAAACATTCAGTACTTC.